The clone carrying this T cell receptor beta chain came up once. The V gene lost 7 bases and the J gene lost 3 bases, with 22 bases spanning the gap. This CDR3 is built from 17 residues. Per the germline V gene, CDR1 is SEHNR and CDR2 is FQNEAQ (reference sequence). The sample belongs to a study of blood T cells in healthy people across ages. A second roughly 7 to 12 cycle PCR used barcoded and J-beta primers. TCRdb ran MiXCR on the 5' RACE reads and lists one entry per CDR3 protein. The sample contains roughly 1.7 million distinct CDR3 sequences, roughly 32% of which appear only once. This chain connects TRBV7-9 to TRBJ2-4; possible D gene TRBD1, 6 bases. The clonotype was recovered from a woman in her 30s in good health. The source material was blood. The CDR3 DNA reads TGTGCCAGCAACGCACCGATTCGTGGGGGCATCAAAAACATTCAGTACTTC. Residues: CASNAPIRGGIKNIQYF.